A single T cell receptor beta chain is shown here with its context. The antigen it recognizes is unknown. Nothing much larger sits one base from this clone, and base qualities are not available. TCRbeta CDR3 regions were amplified from genomic DNA using the immunoSEQ Assay, a bias-controlled multiplex PCR. The study's own analysis went as follows. The number of nucleated cells in each sample was estimated by amplification of reference gene primers within the assay. To quantify the absolute abundance of each unique TCRbeta CDR3 rearrangement, sequence reads were collapsed and filtered. For each sample, productive Simpson clonality was calculated as the square root of Simpson's diversity index over productive rearrangements. In its TCRdb copy, this immuneACCESS table keeps in-frame sequences only and misses some clones. Where compared with another copy, unresolved V genes explain less than half of these, and the others have no known cause. D and trimming were read from the DNA, whereas the V and J calls and clone size are those reported in that table. The sample yields about 120,000 clones; 65% to 85% were counted once. Jointly, the top ten make up under 4% of the sample.

This entry is derived from a study of blood T cell repertoires in COVID-19 (TCRdb year 2020). A note on the overall study: Samples covering the acute and convalescent phases of COVID-19 were provided by collaborators in the United States, Italy and Spain. A freely available public database, intended as a resource for researchers studying the immune response to SARS-CoV-2, is where the repertoires were released. The prospective study material was composed of cDNA or gDNA derived from T cells, B-cell-depleted T cells, or PBMCs. HLA class I and class II types, where available, came from metadata supplied by the sample provider rather than from assay-based typing. The dataset comprised deeply sampled blood TCRbeta repertoires from subjects exposed to, actively infected with, or recovered from COVID-19. The sample metadata nearly always contained a de-identified subject ID, COVID-19 status, age in years and sex. The samples were drawn from two sources: the first 160 participants of the ongoing ImmuneRACE study, and 950 to 1,500 subjects contributed by 6 global collaborators. Study-level results and caveats: Clinical and demographic metadata were provided uncurated, with the amount varying by source and participant.

In the prospective study, participants were roughly 18 to 100 years old, resided in about two dozen geographic areas of the United States, and were enrolled through a virtual design. In the prospective study, cohorts were assigned on the basis of participant-reported clinical history obtained from a screening survey and a study questionnaire. Recovered participants in ImmuneRACE Cohort 3 were defined by two consecutive negative NP/OP PCR tests, clearance by a healthcare professional, or resolution of symptoms. Each participant in the prospective study had whole blood, serum and a nasopharyngeal or oropharyngeal swab collected by mobile phlebotomists. Prospective study participants could optionally give additional blood draws and questionnaires over a roughly two-month period. Blood samples from the prospective study were shipped frozen or at room temperature prior to DNA extraction. Taken from cysteine to phenylalanine, the CDR3 has 18 residues. CDR3 DNA is the only sequence kept; it has 54 bases, read in frame from the first base. CDR1 and CDR2 are drawn from the germline V gene: LGHNA, YSLEER. V lost 4 bases and J lost 5 bases; the stretch between them is 23 bases long.

Here the chain combines TRBV4-3 and TRBJ2-2, with TRBD1 perhaps the D gene, on 6 matching bases. Sequences were obtained from PBMCs or T cells enriched from blood (not recorded which). The TCR originated in a woman in her 30s who had recovered from COVID-19. The nucleotide sequence reads TGCGCCAGCAGCCCTAATCCTGTCGGGACACTAAGGACCGGGGAGCTGTTTTTT. This gives the protein CASSPNPVGTLRTGELFF.